This T cell receptor (beta chain) was found in a study of patients and donors after allogeneic stem cell transplantation. In TCRdb, the RT-PCR reads were re-called with MiXCR into one record per CDR3 protein. The sample yields roughly 940,000 distinct CDR3 sequences, approximately 18% seen once. This clonotype turned up a few times. Germline V lookup: CDR1 SNHLY, CDR2 FYNNEI. The CDR3 runs to 11 residues. The V gene lost 9 bases and the J gene lost 15 bases, with 18 bases spanning the gap. The V call is TRBV2, the J call TRBJ2-1; the D gene is possibly TRBD2 (7 bases). The TCR originated in a human donor who was either an allogeneic HSCT recipient or a stem cell or donor lymphocyte infusion donor (not recorded which). It is not recorded whose cells these are; they may come from a transplant donor. Sequencing was performed on blood, either unsorted or a sorted T cell fraction (not recorded which). The CDR3 nucleotides read TGTGCCAGGGGAGGAGGGGGGGTTCCGTTCTTC. The encoded protein is CARGGGGVPFF.